Presented here are 14 T cell receptor beta chains from one specimen sequenced in a study of long-term antiretroviral therapy in people with HIV. This was the immunoSEQ v3.0 assay at survey level. Clones were read by immunoSEQ multiplex PCR, and TCRdb kept only the in-frame ones, dropping some. The sample contains 15,000 to 20,000 clones, approximately 84% of which appear only once. The source was unsorted PBMCs, collected 0.9 years after starting antiretroviral therapy. The receptor source for this set is a man between 18 and 35 years old with HIV.

V gene TRBV5-6 combines with J gene TRBJ1-5; TRBD1 matches at 8 bases. The junction had 5 bases not matched to a gene; V was cut back by 3 bases and J by 3 bases. Looked up from germline, CDR1 is SGHDT and CDR2 is YYEEEE. This CDR3 has 15 residues. The DNA for the CDR3 is TGTGCCAGCAGCTGGGGGACAGGCTACAATCAGCCCCAGCATTTT. This sequence encodes CASSWGTGYNQPQHF.

The chain employs TRBV6-1 and TRBJ2-7; D ambiguous. From germline, CDR1 is MNHNS and CDR2 SASEGT. V lost 4 bases, J lost 1 base, and 14 bases lay in between. The CDR3 covers 15 residues. In DNA form, the CDR3 reads TGTGCCAGCAGTGCCCGCGGACCGTTTTCCTACGAGCAGTACTTC. Translating gives CASSARGPFSYEQYF.

V and J are TRBV4-1 and TRBJ1-1, with D maybe TRBD1 (5 bases). From germline, CDR1 is MGHRA and CDR2 YSYEKL. V was clipped by 0 bases and J by 8 bases, with 19 bases between them. The CDR3 sequence is 16 residues long. The CDR3 DNA follows: TGCGCCAGCAGCCAAGATACGGGGACGGCGACCTACGAAGCTTTCTTT. Residues: CASSQDTGTATYEAFF.

The CDR3 is CASTGQLQNSPLHF. CDR3 in DNA: TGTGCCAGCACCGGACAGTTACAGAATTCACCCCTCCACTTT. V is TRBV11-2 and J is TRBJ1-6; D is perhaps TRBD1 (6 bases). V dropped 7 bases and J dropped 7 bases, with 14 bases sitting between them. Germline loops: CDR1 SGHAT, CDR2 FQNNGV. This CDR3 spans 14 amino acids.

The chain recombines TRBV27 with TRBJ1-5, with D maybe TRBD1 (5 bases). The CDR3 consists of 15 residues. Deletions cut 1 base from V and 1 base from J, with 8 bases between. The germline gives CDR1 MNHEY, CDR2 SMNVEV (reference sequence). CDR3 in DNA: TGTGCCAGCAGTTTATTGGGGGAAAGCAATCAGCCCCAGCATTTT. Translated, it gives CASSLLGESNQPQHF.

This chain joins TRBV9 and TRBJ1-3; D not resolved. The CDR3 extends over 13 amino acids. The germline V gene has CDR1 SGDLS and CDR2 YYNGEE. V lost 4 bases and J 4 bases, leaving 9 bases between the germline ends. CDR3 loop: CASSNLDGNTIYF. The DNA of the CDR3 is TGTGCCAGCAGCAATTTGGACGGAAACACCATATATTTT.

The J gene is TRBJ1-2, the V gene TRBV5-1; 8 nucleotides line up with TRBD1. The germline CDR1 and CDR2 sequences are SGHRS and YFSETQ. This CDR3 has 16 amino acids. Unmatched junction bases numbered 6, after V lost 1 base and J lost 1 base. CDR3: CASSLSAGGGNYGYTF. The CDR3 coding sequence is TGCGCCAGCAGCTTGAGTGCAGGGGGCGGTAACTATGGCTACACCTTC.

CDR3: CASSFRGPSTDTQYF. The CDR3 coding sequence is TGTGCCAGCAGTTTCAGGGGCCCTAGCACAGATACGCAGTATTTT. The J gene is TRBJ2-3, the V gene TRBV27; D might be TRBD1 (6 bases). This CDR3 comprises 15 residues. Germline V gives CDR1 MNHEY, CDR2 SMNVEV (reference sequence). Trimming left V 3 bases short and J 0 bases short, with 10 bases between.

The chain joins TRBV7-3 to TRBJ2-1; possibly TRBD2 for D (7 bases). This CDR3 contains 10 residues. V was pared by 9 bases and J by 15 bases, with 15 bases between. CDR1 and CDR2 from the germline V gene are SGHTA and FQGTGA. The CDR3 nucleotides read TGTGCCAGTCTGGGAGGGGGGCGGTTCTTC. Translated: CASLGGGRFF.

The genes are TRBV9 and TRBJ2-7; D remains ambiguous. CDR1 and CDR2 (germline): SGDLS, YYNGEE. V lost 0 bases and J lost 0, with 10 bases in between. The CDR3 runs to 15 residues. The CDR3 is CASSVDLQSSYEQYF. For the CDR3, the DNA is TGTGCCAGCAGCGTAGATCTCCAGAGCTCCTACGAGCAGTACTTC.

This chain uses TRBV6-1 with TRBJ1-5; D not certain. Trimming cost V 10 bases and J 1 base, with 8 bases left between them. CDR3 size: 12 residues. The germline V gene has CDR1 MNHNS and CDR2 SASEGT. The CDR3 is CATTESNQPQHF. As DNA, the CDR3 is TGTGCCACCACAGAGAGCAATCAGCCCCAGCATTTT.

V gene TRBV10-3 combines with J gene TRBJ2-3; D is tentatively TRBD1 or TRBD2 (5 bases each). The CDR3 is made up of 17 amino acids. Between the trimmed V and J ends, which lost 3 bases and 6 bases, there was a span of 22 bases. Germline CDR1 ENHRY, CDR2 SYGVKD. CDR3 DNA: TGTGCCATCAGTGACCCGGGGCAATCCGGTACGTTGGATACGCAGTATTTT. Amino acids: CAISDPGQSGTLDTQYF.

The chain employs TRBV7-9 and TRBJ2-7, with D perhaps matching TRBD1 (6 bases). Germline V lookup: CDR1 SEHNR, CDR2 FQNEAQ (reference sequence). V was pared by 7 bases and J by 5 bases, with 15 bases between. The CDR3 is 13 amino acids. The CDR3, as DNA: TGTGCCAGCATGCAGGGGTTTGGGCACGAGCAGTACTTC. It specifies CASMQGFGHEQYF.

This chain joins TRBV10-3 and TRBJ1-5; D not resolved. This CDR3 comprises 14 residues. The germline CDR1 and CDR2 sequences are ENHRY and SYGVKD. V gave up 2 bases and J gave up 4 bases, with 9 bases separating them. CDR3 amino acids: CAISERVGNQPQHF. The CDR3 nucleotides read TGTGCCATCAGTGAGAGGGTAGGGAATCAGCCCCAGCATTTT.